The present T cell receptor (beta chain) was sequenced within a study of cytomegalovirus exposure and HLA in healthy donors. Both 60 Vbeta primers and 13 Jbeta primers went into the PCR. Assay: immunoSEQ multiplex PCR; the TCRdb copy retains only in-frame clones and omits some. Among roughly 170,000 clones listed, just under 80% were seen once. V shed 5 bases, J shed 5 bases, and the junction held 4 bases outside the gene matches. Germline lookup yields CDR1 SGHRS and CDR2 YFSETQ. The CDR3 covers 13 residues. Sequencing input: PBMCs. The gene calls are TRBV5-1 and TRBJ2-7; 10 nucleotides agree with TRBD1. The receptor's source is a woman in her forties or fifties in good health and CMV-seropositive. The CDR3 reads CASRGQGFHEQYF. The CDR3 DNA reads as TGCGCCAGCAGGGGACAGGGGTTCCACGAGCAGTACTTC.